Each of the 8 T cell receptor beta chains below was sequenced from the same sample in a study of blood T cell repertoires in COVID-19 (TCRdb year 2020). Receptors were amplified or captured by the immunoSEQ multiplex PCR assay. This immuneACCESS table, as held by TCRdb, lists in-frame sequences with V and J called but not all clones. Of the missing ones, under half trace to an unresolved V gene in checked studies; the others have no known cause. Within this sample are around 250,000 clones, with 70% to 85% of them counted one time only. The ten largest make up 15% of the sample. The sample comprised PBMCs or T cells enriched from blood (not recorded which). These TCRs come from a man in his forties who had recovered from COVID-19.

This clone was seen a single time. The CDR3 here is CASSWTSGADTQYF. In DNA form, the CDR3 reads TGTGCCAGCAGCTGGACTAGCGGTGCAGATACGCAGTATTTT. The genes are TRBV5-5 and TRBJ2-3; 10 positions agree with TRBD2. CDR1 and CDR2 (germline): SGHKS, YYEKEE (reference sequence). J was trimmed by 4 bases and V by 3 bases; bases with no gene match: 2. The CDR3 is 14 amino acids.

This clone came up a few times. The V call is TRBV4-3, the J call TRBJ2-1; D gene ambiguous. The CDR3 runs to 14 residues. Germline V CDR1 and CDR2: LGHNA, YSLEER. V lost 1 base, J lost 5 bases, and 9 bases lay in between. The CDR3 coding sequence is TGCGCCAGCAGCCAAGTGGCAAACCACAATGAGCAGTTCTTC. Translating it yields CASSQVANHNEQFF.

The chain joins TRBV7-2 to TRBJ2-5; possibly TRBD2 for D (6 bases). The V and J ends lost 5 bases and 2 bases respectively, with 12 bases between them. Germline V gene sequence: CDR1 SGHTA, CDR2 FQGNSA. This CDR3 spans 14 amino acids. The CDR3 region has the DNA TGTGCCAGCAGCCCCTCCCTAGCGCAAGAGACCCAGTACTTC. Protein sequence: CASSPSLAQETQYF.

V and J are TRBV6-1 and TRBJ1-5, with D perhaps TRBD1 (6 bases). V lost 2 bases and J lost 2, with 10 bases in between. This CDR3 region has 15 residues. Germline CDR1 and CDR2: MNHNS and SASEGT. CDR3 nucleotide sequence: TGTGCCAGCAGTGAACTGGCAGGGGGCAATCAGCCCCAGCATTTT. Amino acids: CASSELAGGNQPQHF.

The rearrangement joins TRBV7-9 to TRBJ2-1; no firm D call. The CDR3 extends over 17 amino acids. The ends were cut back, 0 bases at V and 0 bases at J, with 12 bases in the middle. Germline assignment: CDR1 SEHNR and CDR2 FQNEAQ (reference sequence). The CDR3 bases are TGTGCCAGCAGCTTAGCGATTAGCACGGGCTCCTACAATGAGCAGTTCTTC. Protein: CASSLAISTGSYNEQFF. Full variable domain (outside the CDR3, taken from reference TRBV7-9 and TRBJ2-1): DTGVSQNPRHKITKRGQNVTFRCDPISEHNRLYWYRQTLGQGPEFLTYFQNEAQLEKSRLLSDRFSAERPKGSFSTLEIQRTEQGDSAMYLCASSLAISTGSYNEQFFGPGTRLTVL.

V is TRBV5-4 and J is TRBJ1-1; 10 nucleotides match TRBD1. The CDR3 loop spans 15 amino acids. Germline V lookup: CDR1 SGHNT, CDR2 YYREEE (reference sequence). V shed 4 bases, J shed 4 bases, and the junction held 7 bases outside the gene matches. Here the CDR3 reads CASSRGQGSGTEAFF. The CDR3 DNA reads TGTGCCAGCAGCCGGGGACAGGGGTCGGGCACTGAAGCTTTCTTT.

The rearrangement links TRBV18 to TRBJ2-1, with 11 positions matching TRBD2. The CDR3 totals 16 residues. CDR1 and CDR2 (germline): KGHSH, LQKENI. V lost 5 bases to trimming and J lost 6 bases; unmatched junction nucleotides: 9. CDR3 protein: CASSLFSGGAINEQFF. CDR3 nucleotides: TGTGCCAGCTCATTATTTAGCGGGGGGGCAATCAATGAGCAGTTCTTC.

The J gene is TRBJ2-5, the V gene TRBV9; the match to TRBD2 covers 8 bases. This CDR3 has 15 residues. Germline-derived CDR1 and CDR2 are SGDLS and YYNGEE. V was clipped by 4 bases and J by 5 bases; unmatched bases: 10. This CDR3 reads CASSSHWRGAETQYF. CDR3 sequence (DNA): TGTGCCAGCAGCTCCCACTGGCGGGGGGCCGAGACCCAGTACTTC.